This T cell receptor (beta chain) originates from a study of TIL therapy for anti-PD-1-resistant metastatic lung cancer. The immunoSEQ assay was v3. Each library reached 2.1 million or so read pairs, or about 5-6.5 million at deep level. Assay: immunoSEQ multiplex PCR; the TCRdb copy retains only in-frame clones and omits some. The table has 50,000 to 65,000 clones, 75% to 85% seen once; the top ten hold 2.5% to 3.5%. Per germline, CDR1 MDHEN and CDR2 SYDVKM. The CDR3 spans 12 residues. Trimming cost V 3 bases and J 2 bases, with 1 base left between them. Indicated time point: pre-treatment sample, taken before nivolumab and TIL therapy.

Sequences were derived from blood, sampled at baseline. This clonotype was sampled from a person aged 25-80 years with non-small cell lung cancer. V is TRBV28 and J is TRBJ2-2; D gene uncertain. CDR3 coding DNA: TGTGCCAGCAGTTTTAACACCGGGGAGCTGTTTTTT. Its translation: CASSFNTGELFF.